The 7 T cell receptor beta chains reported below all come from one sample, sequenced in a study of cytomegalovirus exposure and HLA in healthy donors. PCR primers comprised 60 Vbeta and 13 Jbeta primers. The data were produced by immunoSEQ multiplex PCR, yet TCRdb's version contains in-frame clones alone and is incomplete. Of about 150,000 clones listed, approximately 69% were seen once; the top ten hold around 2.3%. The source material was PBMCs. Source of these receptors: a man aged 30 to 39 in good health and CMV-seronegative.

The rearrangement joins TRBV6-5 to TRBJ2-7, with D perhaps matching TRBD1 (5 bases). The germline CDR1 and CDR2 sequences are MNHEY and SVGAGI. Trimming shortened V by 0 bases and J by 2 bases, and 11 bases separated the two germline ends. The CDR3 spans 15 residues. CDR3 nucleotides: TGTGCCAGCAGTTACTCGTCTCAGGACACCTACGAGCAGTACTTC. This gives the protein CASSYSSQDTYEQYF.

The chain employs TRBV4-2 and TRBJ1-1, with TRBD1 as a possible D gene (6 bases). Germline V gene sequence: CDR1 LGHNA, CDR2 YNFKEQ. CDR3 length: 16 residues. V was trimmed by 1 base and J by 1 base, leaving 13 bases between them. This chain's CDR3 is CASSQAIGQTNTEAFF. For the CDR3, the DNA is TGTGCCAGCAGCCAAGCAATAGGACAGACGAACACTGAAGCTTTCTTT.

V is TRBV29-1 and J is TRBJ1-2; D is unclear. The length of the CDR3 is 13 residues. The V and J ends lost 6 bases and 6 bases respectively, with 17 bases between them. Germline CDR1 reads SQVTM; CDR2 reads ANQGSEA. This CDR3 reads CSVVSGSFDGYTF. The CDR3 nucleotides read TGCAGCGTGGTATCCGGGTCCTTCGATGGCTACACCTTC.

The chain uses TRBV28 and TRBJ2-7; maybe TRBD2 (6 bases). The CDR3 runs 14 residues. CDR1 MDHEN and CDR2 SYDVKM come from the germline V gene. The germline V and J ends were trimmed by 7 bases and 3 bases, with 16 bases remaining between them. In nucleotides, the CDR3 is TGTGCCAGCACCCTAACCGGGGGTTTCTACGAGCAGTACTTC. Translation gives CASTLTGGFYEQYF.

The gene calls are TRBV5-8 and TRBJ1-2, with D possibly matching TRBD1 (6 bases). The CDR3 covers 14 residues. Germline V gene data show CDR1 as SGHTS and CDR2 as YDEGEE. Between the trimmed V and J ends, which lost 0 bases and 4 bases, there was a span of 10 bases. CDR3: CASSLGTEAYGYTF. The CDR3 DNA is TGTGCCAGCAGCTTGGGGACAGAAGCCTATGGCTACACCTTC.

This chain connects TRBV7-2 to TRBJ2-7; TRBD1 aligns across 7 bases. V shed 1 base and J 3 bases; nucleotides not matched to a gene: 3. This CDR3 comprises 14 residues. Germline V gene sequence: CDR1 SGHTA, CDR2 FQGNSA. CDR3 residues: CASSLEQGVYEQYF. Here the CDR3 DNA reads TGTGCCAGCAGCTTAGAGCAGGGGGTCTACGAGCAGTACTTC.

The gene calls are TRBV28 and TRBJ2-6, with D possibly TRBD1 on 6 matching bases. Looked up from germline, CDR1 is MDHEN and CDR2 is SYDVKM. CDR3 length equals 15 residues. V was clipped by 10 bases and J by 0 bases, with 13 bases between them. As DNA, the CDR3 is TGTGCCACGGACAGTTCCCGCTCTGGGGCCAACGTCCTGACTTTC. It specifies CATDSSRSGANVLTF. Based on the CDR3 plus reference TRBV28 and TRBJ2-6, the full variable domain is DVKVTQSSRYLVKRTGEKVFLECVQDMDHENMFWYRQDPGLGLRLIYFSYDVKMKEKGDIPEGYSVSREKKERFSLILESASTNQTSMYLCATDSSRSGANVLTFGAGSRLTVL.